What follows are 3 T cell receptor beta chains derived from one specimen sequenced in a study of cytomegalovirus exposure and HLA in healthy donors. Use of 60 Vbeta and 13 Jbeta primers characterized the PCR. Clones were read by immunoSEQ multiplex PCR, and TCRdb kept only the in-frame ones, dropping some. Of 55,000 to 80,000 clones listed, around 80% are singletons. The sample taken for sequencing was PBMCs. These TCRs come from a woman aged 40-49 years in good health and CMV-seropositive.

As concerns this clone: A read error may produce the germline difference seen at one junction end. The chain has TRBV5-8 and TRBJ1-2; perhaps TRBD1 as D (5 bases). From germline, CDR1 is SGHTS and CDR2 YDEGEE. The CDR3 has 13 amino acids. CDR3 nucleotides: TGTGCCAGCAGCTCGCGGAGAAGGGGCAAAGAGGACTTC. It codes for CASSSRRRGKEDF. Looking up the rest from reference TRBV5-8 and TRBJ1-2 gives the full variable domain: EAGVTQSPTHLIKTRGQQATLRCSPISGHTSVYWYQQALGLGLQFLLWYDEGEERNRGNFPPRFSGRQFPNYSSELNVNALELEDSALYLCASSSRRRGKEDFGSGTRLTVV.

This chain joins TRBV7-6 and TRBJ2-5; D possibly corresponds to TRBD2 (6 bases). The V gene's germline CDR1 is SGHVS and CDR2 FNYEAQ. Deletions cut 1 base from V and 11 bases from J, with 11 bases between. The CDR3 is made up of 12 amino acids. The CDR3 nucleotides read TGTGCCAGCAGCTTAGGTAGCGGAGAGCAGTACTTC. Protein sequence: CASSLGSGEQYF.

This chain joins TRBV10-2 and TRBJ2-3, with 11 nucleotides matching TRBD2. The germline gives CDR1 WSHSY, CDR2 SAAADI. The length of the CDR3 is 16 residues. With V trimmed by 5 bases and J by 4 bases, 8 bases remained unmatched. The CDR3 region is CASSLFSGGAADTQYF. As DNA, the CDR3 is TGCGCCAGCAGTCTATTTAGCGGGGGGGCCGCAGATACGCAGTATTTT.